Listed here are 16 T cell receptor beta chains from one sample, sequenced in a study of T cell repertoires in cytomegalovirus infection. Each CDR3 protein is one row after TCRdb ran MiXCR on the reads. Among 100,000 or so distinct CDR3 sequences listed, under 25% were seen once. The sequenced sample was CD8+ T cells from PBMCs. Receptors were obtained from a human donor in good health (CMV status not recorded). Some clones in this sample may be carry-over from other donors' samples.

This clonotype has only a few counts. One end of the junction varies from germline; a read error may be responsible. This chain links TRBV4-1 with TRBJ1-1; D gene unclear. The CDR3 is 13 amino acids. The germline V gene has CDR1 MGHRA and CDR2 YSYEKL. The CDR3 coding sequence is TGTGCCAGCAGCCAATCCGTCGGAACCGAAGCTTTCTTT. Protein: CASSQSVGTEAFF.

This clonotype has more than one count but fewer than ten. This chain joins TRBV19 and TRBJ1-5, with 9 bases fitting TRBD1. After removal of 7 bases from V and 4 bases from J, the junction contained 11 bases not matched to a gene. The CDR3 consists of 16 residues. CDR1 is LNHDA, CDR2 SQIVND, per germline (reference sequence). For the CDR3, the DNA is TGTGCCAGTACGCCGGACAGGGGATTGAGAAATCAGCCCCAGCATTTT. Translation gives CASTPDRGLRNQPQHF.

The chain is built from TRBV27 and TRBJ2-7; tentatively, D is TRBD2 (7 bases). Germline loops: CDR1 MNHEY, CDR2 SMNVEV (reference sequence). With 6 bases removed from V and 4 bases from J, the gap between germline ends came to 22 bases. The CDR3 runs 16 residues. CDR3 region: CASSSLGGDKIYEQYF. CDR3 coding DNA: TGTGCCAGCAGCTCGTTGGGGGGGGACAAGATTTACGAGCAGTACTTC.

This clonotype has a handful of counts. The chain carries TRBV18 and TRBJ1-1; weak D call: TRBD1 (5 bases). The CDR3 has 15 residues. Per the germline V gene, CDR1 is KGHSH and CDR2 is LQKENI. V shed 0 bases and J shed 1 base, with 9 bases lying between them. The CDR3 DNA is TGTGCCAGCTCACCACCGGTAACAGGGAACACTGAAGCTTTCTTT. Its translation is CASSPPVTGNTEAFF.

This clonotype was seen a single time. V is TRBV27 and J is TRBJ2-5; no clear D. V lost 6 bases, J lost 1 base, and 6 bases lay in between. From germline, CDR1 is MNHEY and CDR2 SMNVEV (reference sequence). There are 12 residues in the CDR3. The chain's CDR3 is CASSPGQETQYF. For the CDR3, the DNA is TGTGCCAGCAGCCCAGGCCAAGAGACCCAGTACTTC.

In this sample, this clonotype turned up a few times. This sequence joins TRBV7-9 and TRBJ1-1; no clear D gene. CDR1 and CDR2 (germline): SEHNR, FQNEAQ (reference sequence). The CDR3 contains 15 residues. The ends were cut back, 5 bases at V and 8 bases at J, with 21 bases in the middle. This CDR3 reads CASSSLTAGSPEAFF. DNA for the CDR3: TGTGCCAGCAGCAGCTTAACGGCGGGATCCCCGGAAGCTTTCTTT.

This clonotype came up a few times. CDR3 DNA: TGCAGTGCCGCGACAGGTAGCAATCAGCCCCAGCATTTT. It is translated as CSAATGSNQPQHF. The chain combines TRBV20-1 with TRBJ1-5, with D possibly TRBD1 on 6 matching bases. Germline V gene data show CDR1 as DFQATT and CDR2 as SNEGSKA (reference sequence). The V gene lost 6 bases and the J gene lost 0 bases, with 9 bases spanning the gap. The CDR3 sequence is 13 residues long.

In this sample, this clonotype turned up a few times. This chain connects TRBV12-3 or TRBV12-4 to TRBJ2-4; possibly TRBD2 for D (5 bases). The CDR3 has 13 amino acids. Trimming took off 5 bases at V and 8 bases at J, with 13 bases between the two ends. Written as DNA, the CDR3 is TGTGCCAGCAGTCGGGATCCTGGGGACATTCAGTACTTC. It translates to CASSRDPGDIQYF.

This clonotype was picked up many times. J is TRBJ2-1 and V is TRBV5-6, with a weak D call TRBD2 (6 bases). The CDR3 has 14 amino acids. The germline V gene encodes CDR1 SGHDT and CDR2 YYEEEE. The V gene lost 4 bases and the J gene lost 4 bases, with 12 bases spanning the gap. CDR3 nucleotide sequence: TGTGCCAGCAGCACCGGAGGGCAATACAATGAGCAGTTCTTC. Translated: CASSTGGQYNEQFF.

The chain recombines TRBV2 with TRBJ1-4; D not certain. CDR1 and CDR2 (germline): SNHLY, FYNNEI. The CDR3 consists of 11 residues. With 3 bases removed from V and 8 bases from J, the gap between germline ends came to 4 bases. Here the CDR3 reads CASSEREKLFF. CDR3 bases: TGTGCCAGCAGTGAGAGAGAAAAACTGTTTTTT.

The chain has TRBV7-9 and TRBJ2-2; either TRBD1 or TRBD2 may supply D (5 bases each). The CDR3 loop spans 18 amino acids. Per germline, CDR1 SEHNR and CDR2 FQNEAQ (reference sequence). The germline V and J ends were trimmed by 5 bases and 6 bases, with 25 bases remaining between them. The CDR3 DNA sequence: TGTGCCAGCAGCCCCCCCGGTGGGGACCCGCCAGGCCCCGGGGAGCTGTTTTTT. This gives the protein CASSPPGGDPPGPGELFF.

V gene TRBV7-2 combines with J gene TRBJ2-1; D unclear. Germline V gene data show CDR1 as SGHTA and CDR2 as FQGNSA. This CDR3 has 16 residues. Trimming shortened V by 2 bases and J by 5 bases, and 16 bases separated the two germline ends. The CDR3 nucleotides are TGTGCCAGCAGCTTAACGGCCCCCACGCAGAACAATGAGCAGTTCTTC. This gives the protein CASSLTAPTQNNEQFF.

This clonotype was seen more than once but under ten times. The rearrangement uses TRBV7-3 and TRBJ2-5; 12 bases are a match to TRBD2. After removal of 5 bases from V and 5 bases from J, the junction contained 9 bases not matched to a gene. Germline-derived CDR1 and CDR2 are SGHTA and FQGTGA. CDR3 length equals 16 residues. The CDR3 here is CASSPGTSGRRETQYF. In nucleotides, the CDR3 is TGTGCCAGCAGCCCCGGGACTAGCGGGCGACGGGAGACCCAGTACTTC.

This clonotype was seen more than once but under ten times. This sequence joins TRBV30 and TRBJ2-7; maybe TRBD2 (6 bases). This CDR3 spans 13 amino acids. CDR1 and CDR2 (germline): GTSNPN, SVGIG (reference sequence). The V and J ends lost 4 bases and 3 bases respectively, with 13 bases between them. The CDR3 here is CAWTGGSGYEQYF. CDR3 bases: TGTGCCTGGACCGGGGGATCGGGCTACGAGCAGTACTTC.

This clonotype was counted many times. The V gene is TRBV6-5, the J gene TRBJ2-7; 13 bases line up with TRBD2. Unmatched junction bases numbered 8, after V lost 4 bases and J lost 2 bases. Germline assignment: CDR1 MNHEY and CDR2 SVGAGI. CDR3 length: 17 amino acids. The DNA of the CDR3 is TGTGCCAGCAGTTTGACTAGCGGGGGGCCTCTACCCTACGAGCAGTACTTC. Amino acids: CASSLTSGGPLPYEQYF.

This clonotype was seen a few times. The chain employs TRBV4-1 and TRBJ1-6, with 8 positions matching TRBD1. V dropped 0 bases and J dropped 0; count of bases not matched to a gene: 13. Germline V gives CDR1 MGHRA, CDR2 YSYEKL. The CDR3 loop spans 21 amino acids. The DNA for the CDR3 is TGCGCCAGCAGCCAAGAAAGGTTGAGACAGGGGCACTCCTCCTATAATTCACCCCTCCACTTT. It yields the protein CASSQERLRQGHSSYNSPLHF.